This TCR beta chain was sequenced during a study of blood T cell repertoires in COVID-19. Across the study: Italy, Spain and the United States were the sources of the convalescent and acute COVID-19 samples.

Concerning this clone itself: At one of its ends the junction is not consistent with the germline gene, which may arise from a read error.

Clones were sequenced by immunoSEQ multiplex PCR, and TCRdb holds only the in-frame ones, with some missing. The sample holds approximately 45,000 clones, around 87% seen once. Germline loops: CDR1 LNHDA, CDR2 SQIVND (reference sequence). This CDR3 spans 14 amino acids. Sample: peripheral blood. The chain links TRBV19 to TRBJ2-4, with 8 bases that match TRBD1. The receptor comes from a woman older than 75 with COVID-19, enrolled during active disease. The CDR3 DNA is TGTGCCAGTACCCCGGACAGGGCCAGAAACATTCAGTACTTC. This codes for CASTPDRARNIQYF. The whole variable domain, remainder taken from reference TRBV19 and TRBJ2-4, is DGGITQSPKYLFRKEGQNVTLSCEQNLNHDAMYWYRQDPGQGLRLIYYSQIVNDFQKGDIAEGYSVSREKKESFPLTVTSAQKNPTAFYLCASTPDRARNIQYFGAGTRLSVL.